Following are 19 T cell receptor beta chains from one sample sequenced in a study of T cells in women clearing cervical HPV infection. Data came from immunoSEQ multiplex PCR; TCRdb stores just in-frame clones and leaves some out. The table lists tens of thousands of clones. Sequencing input: blood buffy coat. The receptors come from a woman between 18 and 69 years old with a cervical HPV16 infection that either progressed to CIN3+ or cleared (not recorded which).

A word on this clone: The read falls 3 residues short of the CDR3 end, and the missing part is taken from the germline J gene. This chain links TRBV7-9 with TRBJ2-7; D call uncertain. V was shortened by 5 bases and J by 0 bases, with 5 bases between the two germline ends. Germline V gives CDR1 SEHNR, CDR2 FQNEAQ (reference sequence). There are 12 residues in the CDR3. The CDR3 reads CASSHSSYEQYF. CDR3 bases read: TGTGCCAGCAGCCACAGCTCCTACGAG.

Concerning this clone: The CDR3 end is not reached by the read, which stops 3 residues before it; the germline J gene fills it in. The V and J genes are TRBV20-1 and TRBJ1-2; possibly TRBD1 for D (6 bases). V was shortened by 6 bases and J by 4 bases, with 15 bases between the two germline ends. The CDR3 length is 13 residues. Germline-derived CDR1 and CDR2 are DFQATT and SNEGSKA (reference sequence). The CDR3 DNA, read in part, is TGCAGTGCACCAGCGGACAGTCTCTATGGC. This sequence encodes CSAPADSLYG. The whole CDR3 sequence is CSAPADSLYGYTF.

Points on this clone: The CDR3 end lies 3 residues beyond the end of the read and is filled in from the germline J gene. The chain is built from TRBV7-2 and TRBJ2-1; the D is unclear. CDR1 SGHTA and CDR2 FQGNSA come from the germline V gene. The CDR3 sequence is 15 residues long. The V end lost 1 base, the J end lost 0 bases, and 7 bases lay between the germline ends. CDR3: CASSLGLISYNEQFF. Partial CDR3 DNA: TGTGCCAGCAGCTTAGGTCTTATCTCCTACAATGAG.

Concerning this clone: The sequenced fragment ends 3 residues before the CDR3 boundary, so the rest is inferred from the germline J gene. V usage is TRBV30 and J usage is TRBJ2-1, with a tentative D call TRBD1 (5 bases). The length of the CDR3 is 13 residues. In germline, CDR1 is GTSNPN, CDR2 SVGIG (reference sequence). V was trimmed by 3 bases and J by 7 bases, leaving 13 bases between them. The sequenced CDR3 bases are TGTGCCTGGAGGGGGCTCGTGGCAAATGAG. Residues: CAWRGLVANE. The entire CDR3 reads CAWRGLVANEQFF.

Notes on this clone: The sequence runs out 3 residues before the end of the CDR3; the remainder is reconstructed from the germline J gene. The chain recombines TRBV2 with TRBJ1-4, with D possibly being TRBD1 (5 bases). CDR1 SNHLY and CDR2 FYNNEI come from the germline V gene. This CDR3 region has 14 residues. CDR3 residues: CASQGLVGANVLFF. The CDR3 bases that were read are TGTGCCAGCCAAGGGCTAGTTGGGGCCAACGTA. Filled out from reference TRBV2 and TRBJ1-4, the complete variable domain reads EPEVTQTPSHQVTQMGQEVILRCVPISNHLYFYWYRQILGQKVEFLVSFYNNEISEKSEIFDDQFSVERPDGSNFTLKIRSTKLEDSAMYFCASQGLVGANVLFFGSGTQLSVL.

As for this clone: The DNA ends 3 residues before the CDR3 does, and the rest of the CDR3 is filled in from the germline J gene. The chain combines TRBV6-4 with TRBJ2-2; 9 nucleotides match TRBD1. This CDR3 has 17 residues. The V gene's germline CDR1 is MRHNA and CDR2 SNTAGT. V trimming: 2 bases; J trimming: 4 bases; junction bases outside the gene matches: 8. The sequenced part of the CDR3 DNA is TGTGCCAGCAGTGACACAGGGGGCGCGGGGAGCACCGGGGAG. Encoded protein: CASSDTGGAGSTGE. The whole CDR3 protein reads CASSDTGGAGSTGELFF.

A remark on this clone: The read terminates 3 residues ahead of where the CDR3 ends, so the germline J gene completes it. The chain joins TRBV19 to TRBJ2-2; possibly TRBD1 for D (6 bases). V lost 3 bases and J lost 6, with 14 bases in between. Per germline, CDR1 LNHDA and CDR2 SQIVND (reference sequence). The CDR3 totals 15 residues. The part of the CDR3 DNA that was read is TGTGCCAGTAGTATGGCGAACAGGGTATCCGGGGAG. Protein product: CASSMANRVSGE. In full, the CDR3 reads CASSMANRVSGELFF.

A remark on this clone: Sequencing ends 3 residues short of the CDR3 end; the germline J gene provides the rest. This sequence joins TRBV7-3 and TRBJ1-2; D remains ambiguous. With 5 bases removed from V and 6 bases from J, the gap between germline ends came to 13 bases. The V gene's germline CDR1 is SGHTA and CDR2 FQGTGA. The CDR3 runs to 13 residues. CDR3 bases read: TGTGCCAGCAGCCCCACGATTGGGCATGGC. The encoded protein is CASSPTIGHG. The full-length CDR3 reads as CASSPTIGHGYTF. Variable domain in full (rest from reference TRBV7-3 and TRBJ1-2): GAGVSQTPSNKVTEKGKYVELRCDPISGHTALYWYRQSLGQGPEFLIYFQGTGAADDSGLPNDRFFAVRPEGSVSTLKIQRTERGDSAVYLCASSPTIGHGYTFGSGTRLTVV.

Worth noting for this clone: The read terminates 3 residues before the CDR3 end, so the remaining end is supplied by the germline J gene. This sequence joins TRBV19 and TRBJ2-2, with 9 bases fitting TRBD2. Per the germline V gene, CDR1 is LNHDA and CDR2 is SQIVND (reference sequence). The V segment lost 5 bases and the J segment 6 bases; nucleotides outside the gene matches: 1. This CDR3 has 13 amino acids. This CDR3 is CASSSSGAGELFF. The DNA read from the CDR3 is TGTGCCAGTAGTTCTAGCGGGGCCGGGGAG.

On this clone itself: The read stops 3 residues short of the end of the CDR3; the missing end is completed from the germline J gene. V usage is TRBV5-1 and J usage is TRBJ2-5, with TRBD1 as a possible D gene (7 bases). The CDR3 loop spans 14 amino acids. The V gene lost 4 bases and the J gene lost 1 base, with 11 bases spanning the gap. CDR1 is SGHRS, CDR2 YFSETQ, per germline. CDR3 amino acids: CASSRRDSQETQYF. Partial CDR3 DNA: TGCGCCAGCAGCCGGAGGGACAGCCAAGAGACC.

Comments on this clone: Read sequence stops 3 residues before the CDR3 end, and the germline J gene provides the missing end. The chain combines TRBV5-4 with TRBJ1-2; D gene unclear. The CDR3 runs to 13 residues. The V and J ends lost 1 base and 3 bases respectively, with 7 bases between them. Germline loops: CDR1 SGHNT, CDR2 YYREEE (reference sequence). CDR3 sequence: CASSLPQHYGYTF. The sequenced part of the CDR3 DNA is TGTGCCAGCAGCTTGCCACAACACTATGGC. The full variable domain, rest sourced from reference TRBV5-4 and TRBJ1-2, is ETGVTQSPTHLIKTRGQQVTLRCSSQSGHNTVSWYQQALGQGPQFIFQYYREEENGRGNFPPRFSGLQFPNYSSELNVNALELDDSALYLCASSLPQHYGYTFGSGTRLTVV.

About this clone: The DNA ends 3 residues before the CDR3 does, and the rest of the CDR3 is filled in from the germline J gene. The chain couples TRBV6-1 to TRBJ1-3, with D perhaps matching TRBD1 (6 bases). The CDR3 length is 16 residues. Trimming cost V 1 base and J 4 bases, with 14 bases left between them. Germline V gene lookup returns CDR1 MNHNS and CDR2 SASEGT. The covered CDR3 bases are TGTGCCAGCAGTGAAGTTCCCGGGACACAAGGAAACACC. This translates into CASSEVPGTQGNT. The full CDR3 sequence reads CASSEVPGTQGNTIYF.

With regard to this clone: The sequenced fragment ends 3 residues before the CDR3 boundary, so the rest is inferred from the germline J gene. The chain couples TRBV5-1 to TRBJ2-2, with D perhaps matching TRBD1 (5 bases). The CDR3 is made up of 16 amino acids. Germline-derived CDR1 and CDR2 are SGHRS and YFSETQ. CDR3 DNA, as far as it was read: TGCGCCAGCAGCTTGGTCCAGGGCTCTGGGGCCAACGTG. It is translated as CASSLVQGSGANV. The entire CDR3 protein is CASSLVQGSGANVLFF. The whole variable domain, remainder taken from reference TRBV5-1 and TRBJ2-2, is KAGVTQTPRYLIKTRGQQVTLSCSPISGHRSVSWYQQTPGQGLQFLFEYFSETQRNKGNFPGRFSGRQFSNSRSEMNVSTLELGDSALYLCASSLVQGSGANVLFFGEGSRLTVL.

Turning to this clone: From the germline J gene comes the end of the CDR3, since the read stops 3 residues before it. The chain carries TRBV18 and TRBJ1-2, with D uncertain. This CDR3 contains 14 residues. The germline V gene has CDR1 KGHSH and CDR2 LQKENI. The CDR3 region is CASSPRDSGYDYTF. Incomplete CDR3 DNA: TGTGCCAGCTCACCGCGGGATTCTGGCTACGAC. Variable domain in full (rest from reference TRBV18 and TRBJ1-2): NAGVMQNPRHLVRRRGQEARLRCSPMKGHSHVYWYRQLPEEGLKFMVYLQKENIIDESGMPKERFSAEFPKEGPSILRIQQVVRGDSAAYFCASSPRDSGYDYTFGSGTRLTVV.

Details on this clone: The read falls 3 residues short of the CDR3 end, and the missing part is taken from the germline J gene. The chain carries TRBV6-2 or TRBV6-3 and TRBJ1-6; D might be TRBD1 (5 bases). The ends were cut back, 8 bases at V and 7 bases at J, with 21 bases in the middle. Germline assignment: CDR1 MNHEY and CDR2 SVGEGT. The CDR3 loop spans 16 amino acids. CDR3 bases read: TGTGCCAGCGGTATAATGCCTGACAGCCCCAATTCACCC. It encodes CASGIMPDSPNSP. The entire CDR3 reads CASGIMPDSPNSPLHF.

A note on this clone: The read terminates 3 residues before the CDR3 end, so the remaining end is supplied by the germline J gene. The rearrangement uses TRBV2 and TRBJ2-7; D call uncertain. This CDR3 has 15 residues. V lost 2 bases and J lost 0, with 11 bases in between. Germline CDR1 and CDR2: SNHLY and FYNNEI. The CDR3 loop is CASSERARSSYEQYF. CDR3 DNA (partial): TGTGCCAGCAGTGAAAGGGCGAGGAGCTCCTACGAG.

For this clone: The DNA ends 3 residues before the CDR3 does, and the rest of the CDR3 is filled in from the germline J gene. The V call is TRBV20-1, the J call TRBJ1-2, with 7 bases aligning to TRBD1. Germline loops: CDR1 DFQATT, CDR2 SNEGSKA (reference sequence). The CDR3 loop spans 13 amino acids. V lost 4 bases and J lost 5; bases outside the gene matches: 7. Here the CDR3 reads CSAKLDRLYGYTF. The DNA read from the CDR3 is TGCAGTGCTAAGTTGGACAGGCTATATGGC.

Regarding this clone: Sequencing ends 3 residues short of the CDR3 end; the germline J gene provides the rest. This chain links TRBV6-1 with TRBJ2-1; the match to TRBD2 covers 7 bases. The CDR3 sequence is 15 residues long. The V gene's germline CDR1 is MNHNS and CDR2 SASEGT. Trimming removed 2 bases from V and 4 bases from J; junction bases left unmatched: 5. CDR3 DNA, as far as it was read: TGTGCCAGCAGTGAACCGGGACTACGATACAATGAG. This translates into CASSEPGLRYNE. The complete CDR3 sequence is CASSEPGLRYNEQFF.

Note on this clone: Read data end 3 residues before the CDR3 end; the end is taken from the germline J gene. The chain combines TRBV5-1 with TRBJ1-1; TRBD1 agrees at 7 bases. In germline, CDR1 is SGHRS, CDR2 YFSETQ. There are 15 residues in the CDR3. With 3 bases clipped from V and 3 bases from J, the junction kept 8 bases outside the gene matches. CDR3: CASSWSQGGDTEAFF. The part of the CDR3 DNA that was read is TGCGCCAGCAGCTGGTCTCAGGGGGGCGACACTGAA.